This T cell receptor (beta chain) was recovered during a study of blood T cells in healthy people across ages. Germline V gene sequence: CDR1 LGHNT, CDR2 FRNRAP. V shed 1 base and J shed 2 bases, with 17 bases lying between them. The CDR3 loop spans 17 amino acids. The study, taken as a whole, reports: Researchers deemed the diversity estimates from one million T cells underestimates.

Next came a second PCR, run for about 6 to 12 cycles, which used a sample-barcoded 5' primer along with a J-beta primer mix. The authors tagged each cDNA molecule using a template-switch adaptor with 12 random nucleotides. MiXCR was run by TCRdb on the 5' RACE reads, yielding one entry per CDR3 protein. The sample shows about 2 million distinct CDR3 sequences, 49% of them seen only once. This clonotype was detected only a few times. What it binds is unknown. PBMCs were isolated at a quantity of at least 6 million per sample. This receptor was obtained from a woman aged 40 to 55 in good health. Sequenced input: blood. The J gene is TRBJ2-5, the V gene TRBV12-5; tentatively, D is TRBD2 (6 bases). The CDR3: CASGLGASGTVQETQYF. CDR3 DNA sequence: TGTGCTAGTGGTTTGGGCGCCTCCGGGACTGTGCAAGAGACCCAGTACTTC.